The source of this T cell receptor (beta chain) is a study of Graves' ophthalmopathy and Graves' hyperthyroidism. Overall study results and limits: Using 13 signatures, a model distinguished ophthalmopathy from stable hyperthyroidism, reaching around 87% sensitivity and approximately 82% specificity. Progression of ophthalmopathy was predicted by the model with roughly 68% sensitivity and just under 75% specificity.

The CDR3 is made up of 14 amino acids. Trimming cost V 0 bases and J 7 bases; bases outside gene matches: 8. Germline V gene lookup returns CDR1 DFQATT and CDR2 SNEGSKA (reference sequence). For this clonotype: Its antigen is unknown.

Researchers took RNA transcripts and amplified TCR beta CDR3 regions from them. The authors performed first-round RT-PCR with HTBI primers and then a second-round multiplex PCR. A single record per CDR3 protein comes from TCRdb applying MiXCR to the multiplex PCR reads. The repertoire has approximately 210,000 distinct CDR3 sequences, roughly 27% of them found once; the top ten carry about 8.2%. Clinical symptoms, serum thyroxine, TRAb, thyroid ultrasound and orbital computed tomography formed the basis of diagnosis. PBMCs were obtained from roughly 9 ml of fresh peripheral blood. The chain uses TRBV20-1 and TRBJ1-2, with 7 positions matching TRBD1. The TCR was taken from a man aged 45 to 65 with Graves' ophthalmopathy. Sequenced input: peripheral blood. The CDR3 protein is CSARDPTGSGGYTF. The CDR3, as DNA: TGCAGTGCTAGAGACCCGACAGGGTCGGGTGGCTACACCTTC.